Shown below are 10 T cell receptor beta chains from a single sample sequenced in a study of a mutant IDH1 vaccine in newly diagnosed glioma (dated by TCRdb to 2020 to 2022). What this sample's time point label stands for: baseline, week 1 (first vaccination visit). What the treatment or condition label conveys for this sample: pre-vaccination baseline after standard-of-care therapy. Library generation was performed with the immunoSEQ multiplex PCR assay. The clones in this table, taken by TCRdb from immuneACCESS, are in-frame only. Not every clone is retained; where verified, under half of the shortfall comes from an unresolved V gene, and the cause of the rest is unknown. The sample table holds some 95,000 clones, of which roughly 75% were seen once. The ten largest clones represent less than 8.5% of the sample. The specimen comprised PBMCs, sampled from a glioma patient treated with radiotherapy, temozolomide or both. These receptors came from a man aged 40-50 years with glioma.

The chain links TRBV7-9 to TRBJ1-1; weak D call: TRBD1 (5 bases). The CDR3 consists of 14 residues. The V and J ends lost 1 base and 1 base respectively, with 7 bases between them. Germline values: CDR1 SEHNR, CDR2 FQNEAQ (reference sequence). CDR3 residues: CASSLDRSNTEAFF. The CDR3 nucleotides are TGTGCCAGCAGCTTAGACAGGTCGAACACTGAAGCTTTCTTT.

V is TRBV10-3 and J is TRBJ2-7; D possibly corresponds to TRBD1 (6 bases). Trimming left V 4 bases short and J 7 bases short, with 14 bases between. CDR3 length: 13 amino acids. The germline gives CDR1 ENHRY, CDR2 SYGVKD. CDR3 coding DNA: TGTGCCATCAGTGGTTTAGAACAGGGAGAGCAGTACTTC. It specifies CAISGLEQGEQYF.

The CDR3 DNA reads TGTGCCAGCAGCTCCCCGGGGCAGGGAAACACCATATATTTT. This codes for CASSSPGQGNTIYF. The chain combines TRBV7-2 with TRBJ1-3; tentatively, D is TRBD1 (5 bases). The CDR3 totals 14 residues. Looked up from germline, CDR1 is SGHTA and CDR2 is FQGNSA. Trimming removed 4 bases at V and 4 bases at J, with 11 bases between.

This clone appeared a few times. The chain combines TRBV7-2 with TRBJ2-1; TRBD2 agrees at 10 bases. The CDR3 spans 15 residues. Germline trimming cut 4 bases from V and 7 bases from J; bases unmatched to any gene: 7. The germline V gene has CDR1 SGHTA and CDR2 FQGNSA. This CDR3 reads CASSWGLASTNEQFF. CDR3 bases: TGTGCCAGCAGCTGGGGACTAGCGAGTACTAATGAGCAGTTCTTC.

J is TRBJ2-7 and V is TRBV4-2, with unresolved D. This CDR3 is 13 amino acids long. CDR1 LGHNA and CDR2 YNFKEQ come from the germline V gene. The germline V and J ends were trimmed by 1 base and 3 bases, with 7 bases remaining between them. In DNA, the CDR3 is TGTGCCAGCAGCCAAGCAGAGGACTACGAGCAGTACTTC. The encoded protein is CASSQAEDYEQYF.

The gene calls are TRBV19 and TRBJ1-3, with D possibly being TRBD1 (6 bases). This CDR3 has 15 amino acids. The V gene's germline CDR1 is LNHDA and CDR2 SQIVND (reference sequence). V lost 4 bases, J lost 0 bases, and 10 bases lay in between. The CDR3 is CASSTTGFSGNTIYF. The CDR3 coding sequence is TGTGCCAGTAGTACGACAGGTTTCTCTGGAAACACCATATATTTT.

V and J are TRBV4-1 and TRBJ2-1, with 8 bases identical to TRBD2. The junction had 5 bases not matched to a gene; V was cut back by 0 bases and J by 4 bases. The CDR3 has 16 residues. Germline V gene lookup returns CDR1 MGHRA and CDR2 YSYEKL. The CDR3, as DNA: TGCGCCAGCAGCCAAGAGGTAGCGGGAAGGTACAATGAGCAGTTCTTC. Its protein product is CASSQEVAGRYNEQFF.

CDR3 nucleotides: TGTGCCAGCAGGTCCGGACTCCTCACAGATACGCAGTATTTT. It specifies CASRSGLLTDTQYF. This chain joins TRBV28 and TRBJ2-3; D is perhaps TRBD2 (5 bases). The CDR3 loop spans 14 amino acids. Trimming removed 6 bases from V and 2 bases from J, with 12 bases in between. From germline, CDR1 is MDHEN and CDR2 SYDVKM.

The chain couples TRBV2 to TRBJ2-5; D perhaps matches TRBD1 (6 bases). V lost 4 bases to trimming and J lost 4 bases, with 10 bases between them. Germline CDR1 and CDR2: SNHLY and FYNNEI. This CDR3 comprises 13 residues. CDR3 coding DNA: TGTGCCAGCAGTGGGCTGGGGGCAGAGACCCAGTACTTC. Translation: CASSGLGAETQYF.

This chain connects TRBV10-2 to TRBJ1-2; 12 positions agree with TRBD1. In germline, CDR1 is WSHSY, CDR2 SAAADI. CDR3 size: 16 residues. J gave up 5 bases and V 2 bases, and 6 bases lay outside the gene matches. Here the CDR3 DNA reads TGCGCCAGCAGTGAGGAGGGACAGGGGGCTTGGTATGGCTACACCTTC. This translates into CASSEEGQGAWYGYTF.